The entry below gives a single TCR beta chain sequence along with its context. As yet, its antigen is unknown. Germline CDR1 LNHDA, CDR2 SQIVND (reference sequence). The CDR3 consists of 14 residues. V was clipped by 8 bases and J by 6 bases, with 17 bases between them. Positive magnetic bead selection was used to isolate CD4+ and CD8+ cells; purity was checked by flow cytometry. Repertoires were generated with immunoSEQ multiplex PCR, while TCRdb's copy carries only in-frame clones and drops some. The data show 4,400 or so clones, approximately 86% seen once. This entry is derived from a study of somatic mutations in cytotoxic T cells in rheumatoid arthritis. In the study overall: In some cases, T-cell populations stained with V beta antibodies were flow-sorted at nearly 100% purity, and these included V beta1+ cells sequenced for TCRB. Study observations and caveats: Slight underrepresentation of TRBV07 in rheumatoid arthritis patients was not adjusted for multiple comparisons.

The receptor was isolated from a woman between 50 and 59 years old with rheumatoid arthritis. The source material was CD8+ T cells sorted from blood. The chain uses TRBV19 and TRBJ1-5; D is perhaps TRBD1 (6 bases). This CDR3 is CASENQGTRQPQHF. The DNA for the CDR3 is TGTGCCAGTGAGAATCAGGGGACGCGTCAGCCCCAGCATTTT.